This entry lists 2 T cell receptor beta chains sequenced from one sample in a study of naive and memory T cell subsets. Overall study results and limits: Especially in CD8 cells, naive repertoires contained a few larger clonotypes, possibly CD45RA-re-expressing memory cells.

An equimolar mix of two oligonucleotides served as the beta constant-region primer for TRBC1 and TRBC2. Four rounds of PCR amplified the ligated cDNA using nested alpha and beta constant-region primers plus SP2. TCRdb called the UMI-ligation and nested PCR reads again in MiXCR, with one record for every CDR3 protein. The table shows 120,000 to 150,000 distinct CDR3 sequences, with 22% occurring only once. Their cognate antigens are unknown. Sequenced input: naive CD4+ T cells from blood. The receptors stem from a human donor in good health.

As regards this clonotype: Mismatch with germline at one junction end may stem from a read error. The rearrangement links TRBV7-6 to TRBJ2-1, with TRBD2 matching over 7 bases. The germline CDR1 and CDR2 sequences are SGHVS and FNYEAQ. The CDR3 is 16 amino acids. The CDR3 coding sequence is TGTGCCATCAGCCCAGGCTCTAGCGGTACCTACAATGAGCAGTTCTTC. Protein product: CAISPGSSGTYNEQFF. Full variable domain (rest looked up from reference TRBV7-6 and TRBJ2-1): GAGVSQSPRYKVTKRGQDVALRCDPISGHVSLYWYRQALGQGPEFLTYFNYEAQQDKSGLPNDRFSAERPEGSISTLTIQRTEQRDSAMYRCAISPGSSGTYNEQFFGPGTRLTVL.

This clonotype was observed a handful of times. This chain joins TRBV29-1 and TRBJ2-1; 10 positions agree with TRBD2. Germline CDR1 and CDR2: SQVTM and ANQGSEA. This CDR3 comprises 14 residues. The V and J ends lost 3 bases and 12 bases, in that order; junction bases with no gene match: 11. In nucleotides, the CDR3 is TGCAGCGTTGACTCACTAGCGGGGAGTCCCCCGCAGTTCTTC. This translates into CSVDSLAGSPPQFF.